Listed below are T cell receptor beta chains from one sample, sequenced in a study of T cells after yellow fever vaccination. Via MiXCR, TCRdb re-called the 5' RACE reads, giving one row per CDR3 protein. This sample has 450,000 to 550,000 distinct CDR3 sequences; 21% occur once, and the top ten carry about 15%. The material was PBMCs, obtained roughly 23 days after the first yellow fever vaccination. The receptors come from a man aged 18 to 35 who received the YFV17D yellow fever vaccine. The CDR3 runs from the conserved cysteine through the conserved F or W. Fields, in order: D gene, clone size, V gene, J gene, CDR3 DNA, CDR3 protein. A D gene is named only where the DNA matches it firmly. Clone sizes are given selectively: once, few, many, or a class where the clone is expanded.

-,-,TRBV29-1,TRBJ2-5,TGCAGCGTTGTTGGGCGCCTACAAGAGACCCAGTACTTC,CSVVGRLQETQYF
-,once,TRBV1,TRBJ2-1,TGCACCAGCAGCCCCAAGATGTGGGGTTGCGACAATGAGCAGTTCTTC,CTSSPKMWGCDNEQFF
-,-,TRBV10-3,TRBJ2-5,TGTGCCATCAGTGACTCGATGGGGGGTCAAGAGACCCAGTACTTC,CAISDSMGGQETQYF
TRBD2,few,TRBV10-3,TRBJ2-1,TGTGCCATCAGTGACCTAGCGGGGGGGAGCTCCTACAATGAGCAGTTCTTC,CAISDLAGGSSYNEQFF
TRBD1,-,TRBV6-1,TRBJ1-1,TGTGCCAGCAGCACGGACAGGGTGAACACTGAAGCTTTCTTT,CASSTDRVNTEAFF
TRBD1,-,TRBV20-1,TRBJ1-3,TGCAGTGCTCCGGACAGGGCATCTGGAAACACCATATATTTT,CSAPDRASGNTIYF
-,few,TRBV2,TRBJ1-1,TGTGCCAGCATCCCCATCTTTCGGGGGGAAGCTTTCTTT,CASIPIFRGEAFF
-,-,TRBV20-1,TRBJ2-5,TGCAGTGCTAGAAAGCGCCAAGAGACCCAGTACTTC,CSARKRQETQYF
-,-,TRBV20-1,TRBJ2-7,TGCAGTGCTAGAGGACGGAACTACGAGCAGTACTTC,CSARGRNYEQYF
TRBD1,few,TRBV5-1,TRBJ1-1,TGCGCCAGCAGCCCAGGACAGGGTACAACTTACACTGAAGCTTTCTTT,CASSPGQGTTYTEAFF
-,few,TRBV4-1,TRBJ1-1,TGCGCCAGCAGCCAAGCCACAGGGAACACTGAAGCTTTCTTT,CASSQATGNTEAFF
-,-,TRBV7-2,TRBJ2-4,TGTGCCAGCAGCCAAGGGGAGGCGGTGATGAACATTCAGTACTTC,CASSQGEAVMNIQYF
-,-,TRBV18,TRBJ2-5,TGTGCCAGCTCACCGACAGGTGTTGGGGAGACCCAGTACTTC,CASSPTGVGETQYF
TRBD2,-,TRBV5-1,TRBJ2-1,TGCGCCAGCAAGCCACTAGCGGGGGGCCCCAATGAGCAGTTCTTC,CASKPLAGGPNEQFF
TRBD2,-,TRBV6-2/TRBV6-3,TRBJ2-7,TGTGCCAGCAGTTATAGGACTAGCGGGGGGTCCTACGAGCAGTACTTC,CASSYRTSGGSYEQYF
-,-,TRBV5-5,TRBJ1-4,TGTGCCAGCAGCCCCACACGGAGGGTTCATGAAAAACTGTTTTTT,CASSPTRRVHEKLFF
-,few,TRBV18,TRBJ1-2,TGTGCCAGCTCCCGGGATATGAATGGCTACACCTTC,CASSRDMNGYTF
TRBD2,-,TRBV7-2,TRBJ2-3,TGTGCCAGCAGCGCGAGGGCCGGGACTAGTACAGATACGCAGTATTTT,CASSARAGTSTDTQYF